The present entry profiles one TCR beta chain with its context. The sample comes from a study of blood T cell repertoires in COVID-19. Overall study: From T cells, B-cell-depleted T cells, or PBMCs came the material, which was cDNA or gDNA.

In the authors' workflow: How many nucleated cells were present was estimated from reference gene primer amplification. Profiling relied on immunoSEQ multiplex PCR, and the TCRdb table lists in-frame clones only, not all of them. Clone size and the V and J calls come from that table; the DNA yielded D and trimming. The repertoire holds over 200,000 clones, with 70% to 90% as singletons. CDR3 size: 13 residues. Germline V gene data show CDR1 as LNHNV and CDR2 as YYDKDF (reference sequence). Trimming left V 5 bases short and J 0 bases short, with 8 bases between. Material: peripheral blood. This chain joins TRBV15 and TRBJ2-7; perhaps TRBD2 as D (5 bases). The sequence was collected from a man aged 40-55 years with acute or convalescent COVID-19. CDR3 nucleotide sequence: TGTGCCACCAGCGGTCGGGGCTCCTACGAGCAGTACTTC. Translated, it gives CATSGRGSYEQYF.